This T cell receptor (beta chain) emerged from a study of technical replicates of blood from a few donors. Sequencing used immunoSEQ multiplex PCR; TCRdb keeps in-frame clones, though not all of them. This sample carries under 85,000 clones, just under 95% of them seen once, and the ten largest clones take 0.35% to 0.4%. The clonotype comes from a human donor in good health. The material sequenced was T cells isolated from PBMCs.

CDR3 sequence (DNA): TGCAGCGTCACCGGGACTAGCAGACCTAGCACAGATACGCAGTATTTT. Its protein product is CSVTGTSRPSTDTQYF. The V call is TRBV29-1, the J call TRBJ2-3; 9 positions agree with TRBD2. In germline, CDR1 is SQVTM, CDR2 ANQGSEA. This CDR3 region has 16 residues. The V and J ends lost 6 bases and 0 bases, in that order; junction bases with no gene match: 10.